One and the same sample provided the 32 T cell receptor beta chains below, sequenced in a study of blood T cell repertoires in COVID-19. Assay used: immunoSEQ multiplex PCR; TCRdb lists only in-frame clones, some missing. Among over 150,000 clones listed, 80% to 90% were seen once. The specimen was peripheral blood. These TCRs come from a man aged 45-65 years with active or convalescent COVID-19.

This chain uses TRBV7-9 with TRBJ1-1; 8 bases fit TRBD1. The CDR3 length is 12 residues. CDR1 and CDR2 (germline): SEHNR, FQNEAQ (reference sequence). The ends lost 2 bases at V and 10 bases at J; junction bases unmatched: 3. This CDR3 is CASSLTGTGAFF. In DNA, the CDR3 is TGTGCCAGCAGCTTAACGGGGACAGGAGCTTTCTTT.

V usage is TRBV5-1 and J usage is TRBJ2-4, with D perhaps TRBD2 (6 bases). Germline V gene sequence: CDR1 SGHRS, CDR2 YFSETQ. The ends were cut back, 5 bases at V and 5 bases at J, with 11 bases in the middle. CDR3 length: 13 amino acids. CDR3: CASREGAENIQYF. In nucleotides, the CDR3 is TGCGCCAGCAGGGAGGGAGCGGAAAACATTCAGTACTTC.

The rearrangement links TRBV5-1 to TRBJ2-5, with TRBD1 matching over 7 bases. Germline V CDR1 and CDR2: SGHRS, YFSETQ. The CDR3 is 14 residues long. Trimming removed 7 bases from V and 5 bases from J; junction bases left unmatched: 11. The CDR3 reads CASYLDRAEETQYF. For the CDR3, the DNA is TGCGCCAGCTACCTTGACAGGGCGGAGGAGACCCAGTACTTC.

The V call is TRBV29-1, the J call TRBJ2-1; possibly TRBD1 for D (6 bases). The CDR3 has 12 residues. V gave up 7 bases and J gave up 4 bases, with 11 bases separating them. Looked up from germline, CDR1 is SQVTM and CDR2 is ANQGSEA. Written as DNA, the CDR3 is TGCAGCGGTCGGACAGATTACAATGAGCAGTTCTTC. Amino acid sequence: CSGRTDYNEQFF.

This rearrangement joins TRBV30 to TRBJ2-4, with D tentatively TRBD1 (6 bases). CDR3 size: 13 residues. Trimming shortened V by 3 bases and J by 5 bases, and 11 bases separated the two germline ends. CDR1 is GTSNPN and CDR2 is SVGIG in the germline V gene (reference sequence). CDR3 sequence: CAWRPGTQNIQYF. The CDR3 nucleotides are TGTGCCTGGAGGCCCGGGACACAAAACATTCAGTACTTC.

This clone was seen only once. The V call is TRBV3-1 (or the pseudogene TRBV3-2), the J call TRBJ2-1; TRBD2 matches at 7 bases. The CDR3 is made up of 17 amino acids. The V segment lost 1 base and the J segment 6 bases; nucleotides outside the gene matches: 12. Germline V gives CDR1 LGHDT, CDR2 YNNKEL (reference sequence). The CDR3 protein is CASSQGAMTSRGNEQFF. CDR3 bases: TGTGCCAGCAGCCAAGGGGCCATGACTAGCCGGGGCAATGAGCAGTTCTTC.

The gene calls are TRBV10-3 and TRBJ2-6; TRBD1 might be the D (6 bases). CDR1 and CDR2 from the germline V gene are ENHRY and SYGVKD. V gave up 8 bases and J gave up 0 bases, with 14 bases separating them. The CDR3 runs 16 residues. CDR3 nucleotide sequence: TGTGCCATCGGAAGGACAGCCGACTCTGGGGCCAACGTCCTGACTTTC. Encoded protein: CAIGRTADSGANVLTF.

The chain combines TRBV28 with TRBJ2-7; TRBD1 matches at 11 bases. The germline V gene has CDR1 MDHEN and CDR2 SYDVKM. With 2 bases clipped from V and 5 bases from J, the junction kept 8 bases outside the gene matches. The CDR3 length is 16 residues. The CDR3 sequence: CASSLESRTGGDEQYF. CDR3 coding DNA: TGTGCCAGCAGTTTAGAATCAAGGACAGGGGGCGACGAGCAGTACTTC.

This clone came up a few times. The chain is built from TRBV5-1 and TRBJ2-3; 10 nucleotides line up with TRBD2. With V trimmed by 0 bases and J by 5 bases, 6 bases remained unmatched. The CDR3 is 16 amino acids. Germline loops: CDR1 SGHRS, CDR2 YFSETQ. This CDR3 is CASSLGASGREDTQYF. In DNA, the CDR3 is TGCGCCAGCAGCTTGGGGGCTAGCGGGAGAGAAGATACGCAGTATTTT. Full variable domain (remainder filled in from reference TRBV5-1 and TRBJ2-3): KAGVTQTPRYLIKTRGQQVTLSCSPISGHRSVSWYQQTPGQGLQFLFEYFSETQRNKGNFPGRFSGRQFSNSRSEMNVSTLELGDSALYLCASSLGASGREDTQYFGPGTRLTVL.

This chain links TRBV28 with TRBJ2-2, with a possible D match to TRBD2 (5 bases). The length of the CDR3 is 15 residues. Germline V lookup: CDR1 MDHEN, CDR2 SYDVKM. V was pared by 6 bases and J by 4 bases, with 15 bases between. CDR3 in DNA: TGTGCCAGCAGGGACGAGGGCAGAACCACCGGGGAGCTGTTTTTT. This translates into CASRDEGRTTGELFF.

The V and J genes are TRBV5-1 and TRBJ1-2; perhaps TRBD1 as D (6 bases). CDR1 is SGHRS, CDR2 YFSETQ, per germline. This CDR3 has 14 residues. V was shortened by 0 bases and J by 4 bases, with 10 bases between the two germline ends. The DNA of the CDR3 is TGCGCCAGCAGCTTGGGGGGCAGGGGCTATGGCTACACCTTC. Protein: CASSLGGRGYGYTF.

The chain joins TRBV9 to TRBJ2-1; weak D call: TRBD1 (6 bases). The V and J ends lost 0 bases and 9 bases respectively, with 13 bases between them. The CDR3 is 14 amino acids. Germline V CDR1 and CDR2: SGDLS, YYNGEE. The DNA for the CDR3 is TGTGCCAGCAGCGTAGACTTGAAAGGGGGTGAGCAGTTCTTC. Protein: CASSVDLKGGEQFF.

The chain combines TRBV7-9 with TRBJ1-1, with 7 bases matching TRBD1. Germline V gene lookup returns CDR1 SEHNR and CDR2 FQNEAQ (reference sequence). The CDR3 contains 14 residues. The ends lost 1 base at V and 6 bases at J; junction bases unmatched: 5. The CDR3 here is CASSLGQGRAEAFF. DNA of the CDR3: TGTGCCAGCAGCTTAGGACAGGGCAGGGCTGAAGCTTTCTTT.

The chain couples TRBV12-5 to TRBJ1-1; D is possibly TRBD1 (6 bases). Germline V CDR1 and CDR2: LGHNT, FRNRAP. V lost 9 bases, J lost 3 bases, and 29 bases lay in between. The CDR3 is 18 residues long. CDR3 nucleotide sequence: TGTGCTAGGGGCCCCCGCCGGGACACCTTTCGGTCGTACACTGAAGCTTTCTTT. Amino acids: CARGPRRDTFRSYTEAFF.

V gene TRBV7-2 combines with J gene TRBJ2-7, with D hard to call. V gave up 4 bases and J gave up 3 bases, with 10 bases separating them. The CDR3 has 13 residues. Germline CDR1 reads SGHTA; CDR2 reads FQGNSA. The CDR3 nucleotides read TGTGCCAGCAGCTATCCTATGAGCTACGAGCAGTACTTC. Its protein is CASSYPMSYEQYF.

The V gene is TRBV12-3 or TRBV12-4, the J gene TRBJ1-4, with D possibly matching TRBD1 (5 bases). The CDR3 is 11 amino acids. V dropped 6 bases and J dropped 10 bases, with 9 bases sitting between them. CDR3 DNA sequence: TGTGCCAGCAGGGGGCAAGGAAAACTGTTTTTT. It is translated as CASRGQGKLFF.

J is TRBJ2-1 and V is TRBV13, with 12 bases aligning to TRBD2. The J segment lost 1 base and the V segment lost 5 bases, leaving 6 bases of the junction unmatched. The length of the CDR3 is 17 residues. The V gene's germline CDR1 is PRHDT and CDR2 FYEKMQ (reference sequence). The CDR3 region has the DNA TGTGCCAGCAGCGCCAGGACTAGCGGGGAGTCCTACAATGAGCAGTTCTTC. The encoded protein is CASSARTSGESYNEQFF.

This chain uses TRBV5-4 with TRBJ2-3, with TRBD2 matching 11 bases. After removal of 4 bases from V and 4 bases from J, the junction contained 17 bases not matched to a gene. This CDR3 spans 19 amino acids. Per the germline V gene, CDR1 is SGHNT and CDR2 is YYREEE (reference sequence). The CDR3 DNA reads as TGTGCCAGCAGCAAAGGAACACTAGCGGGAGCTCGCCAGGCAGATACGCAGTATTTT. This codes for CASSKGTLAGARQADTQYF.

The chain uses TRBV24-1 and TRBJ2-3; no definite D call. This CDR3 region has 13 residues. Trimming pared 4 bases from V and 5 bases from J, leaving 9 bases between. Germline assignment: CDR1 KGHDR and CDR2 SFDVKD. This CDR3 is CATSDSPRDTQYF. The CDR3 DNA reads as TGTGCCACCAGTGACAGTCCACGAGATACGCAGTATTTT.

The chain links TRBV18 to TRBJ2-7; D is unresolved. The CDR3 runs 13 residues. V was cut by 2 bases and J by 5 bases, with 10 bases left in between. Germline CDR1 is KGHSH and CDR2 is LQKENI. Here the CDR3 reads CASSPIPSHEQYF. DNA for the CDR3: TGTGCCAGCTCACCAATCCCTAGTCACGAGCAGTACTTC.

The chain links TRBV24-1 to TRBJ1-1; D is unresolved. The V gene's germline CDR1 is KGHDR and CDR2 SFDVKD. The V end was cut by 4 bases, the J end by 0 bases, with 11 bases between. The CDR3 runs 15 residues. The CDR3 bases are TGTGCCACCAGTGAAACCGGGAACATGAACACTGAAGCTTTCTTT. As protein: CATSETGNMNTEAFF.

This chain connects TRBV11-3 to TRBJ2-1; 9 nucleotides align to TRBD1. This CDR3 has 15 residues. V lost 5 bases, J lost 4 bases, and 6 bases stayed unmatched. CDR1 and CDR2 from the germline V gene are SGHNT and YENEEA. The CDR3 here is CASSQGQGIYNEQFF. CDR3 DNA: TGTGCCAGCAGCCAAGGACAGGGGATTTACAATGAGCAGTTCTTC.

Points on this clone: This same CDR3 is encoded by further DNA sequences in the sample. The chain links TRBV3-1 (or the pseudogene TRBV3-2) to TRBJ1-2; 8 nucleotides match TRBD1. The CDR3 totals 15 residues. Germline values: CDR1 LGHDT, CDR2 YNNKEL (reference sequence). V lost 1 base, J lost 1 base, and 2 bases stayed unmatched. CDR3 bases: TGTGCCAGCAGCCAAGGGACAGGGTATAACTATGGCTACACCTTC. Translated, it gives CASSQGTGYNYGYTF.

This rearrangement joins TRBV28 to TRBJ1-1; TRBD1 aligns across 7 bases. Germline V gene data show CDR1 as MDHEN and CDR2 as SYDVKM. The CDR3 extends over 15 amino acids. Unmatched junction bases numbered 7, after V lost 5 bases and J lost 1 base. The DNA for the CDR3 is TGTGCCAGCAGTGGACCCGGGACAGAGAACACTGAAGCTTTCTTT. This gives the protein CASSGPGTENTEAFF.

This CDR3 is CASSFQGAGSSYNSPLHF. Here the CDR3 DNA reads TGTGCCAGCAGTTTCCAAGGGGCGGGGAGCTCCTATAATTCACCCCTCCACTTT. The gene calls are TRBV27 and TRBJ1-6; possibly TRBD1 for D (5 bases). CDR3 length: 18 amino acids. Trimming took 3 bases from V and 0 from J, leaving 15 bases between them. CDR1 is MNHEY and CDR2 is SMNVEV in the germline V gene (reference sequence).

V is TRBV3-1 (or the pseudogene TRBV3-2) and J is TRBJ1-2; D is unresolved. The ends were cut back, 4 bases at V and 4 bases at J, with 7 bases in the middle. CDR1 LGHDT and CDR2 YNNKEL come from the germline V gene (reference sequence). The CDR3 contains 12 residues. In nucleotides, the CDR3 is TGTGCCAGCAGCCCGGGGTCCTATGGCTACACCTTC. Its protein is CASSPGSYGYTF.

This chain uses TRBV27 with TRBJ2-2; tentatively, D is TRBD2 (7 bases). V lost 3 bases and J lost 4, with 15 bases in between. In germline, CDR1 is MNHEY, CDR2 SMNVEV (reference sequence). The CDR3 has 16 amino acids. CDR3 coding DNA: TGTGCCAGCAGTTTTAAACGGGGGGCGGGCACCGGGGAGCTGTTTTTT. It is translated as CASSFKRGAGTGELFF.

The CDR3 sequence: CASSQDSSAGSYEQYF. CDR3 coding DNA: TGTGCCAGCAGCCAAGATTCTTCAGCGGGATCTTACGAGCAGTACTTC. This rearrangement joins TRBV14 to TRBJ2-7; 7 nucleotides line up with TRBD2. Trimming took 0 bases from V and 4 from J; bases not matched to a gene: 9. CDR1 SGHDN and CDR2 FVKESK come from the germline V gene. This CDR3 is built from 16 residues.

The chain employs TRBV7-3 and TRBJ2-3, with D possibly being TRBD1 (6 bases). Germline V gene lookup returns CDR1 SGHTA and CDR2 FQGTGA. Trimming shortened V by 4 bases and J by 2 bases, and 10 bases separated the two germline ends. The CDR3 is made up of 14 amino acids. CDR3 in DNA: TGTGCCAGCAGCTCGGACAGATTCACAGATACGCAGTATTTT. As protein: CASSSDRFTDTQYF.

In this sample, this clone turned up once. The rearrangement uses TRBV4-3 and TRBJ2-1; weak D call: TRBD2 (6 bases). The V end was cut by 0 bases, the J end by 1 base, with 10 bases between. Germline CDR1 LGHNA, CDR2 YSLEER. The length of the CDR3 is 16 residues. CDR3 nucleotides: TGCGCCAGCAGCCAAGATGGGGACTTGTCCTACAATGAGCAGTTCTTC. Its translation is CASSQDGDLSYNEQFF.

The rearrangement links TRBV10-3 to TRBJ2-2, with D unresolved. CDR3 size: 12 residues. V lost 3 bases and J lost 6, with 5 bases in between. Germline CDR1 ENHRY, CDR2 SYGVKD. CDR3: CAISDLSGELFF. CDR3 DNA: TGTGCCATCAGTGATCTATCCGGGGAGCTGTTTTTT.

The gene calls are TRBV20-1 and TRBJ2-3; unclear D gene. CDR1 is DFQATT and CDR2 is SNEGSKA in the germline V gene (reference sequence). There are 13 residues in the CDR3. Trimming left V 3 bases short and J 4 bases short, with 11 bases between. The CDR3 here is CSASPPPADTQYF. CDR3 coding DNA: TGCAGTGCTAGTCCCCCTCCGGCAGATACGCAGTATTTT.